This T cell receptor beta chain appears in the sequencing data of a study of blood T cell repertoires in COVID-19. About the study: PBMCs, B-cell-depleted T cells, or T cells provided the cDNA or gDNA that made up the material.

As originally analysed: Amplified reference gene primers provided the basis for estimating nucleated cell counts. Here immunoSEQ multiplex PCR was the method, and the copy in TCRdb shows in-frame clones only, minus some. The DNA gave D and trimming, while V, J and clone size come from that table. The table shows 130,000 or so clones, with more than 75% occurring only once. The V gene lost 2 bases and the J gene lost 1 base, with 8 bases spanning the gap. There are 15 residues in the CDR3. Per germline, CDR1 MNHEY and CDR2 SVGAGI. The rearrangement joins TRBV6-5 to TRBJ2-2; weak D call: TRBD1 (5 bases). The specimen sequenced was peripheral blood. The TCR originated in a woman aged 45-59 years with acute or convalescent COVID-19. CDR3 bases: TGTGCCAGCAGTTACGGGCAGGGGAACACCGGGGAGCTGTTTTTT. This translates into CASSYGQGNTGELFF.